One sample yielded the 25 T cell receptor beta chains listed below, sequenced in a study of regulatory T cells in long-lasting Graves disease. Time point given: persistent/refractory GD, antithyroid drugs over 5 years with positive TRAb. Following extraction of RNA from PBMCs, that RNA was used to make the TCR library. iRepertoire HTBI primers and Arm-PCR of CDR3 regions built TCR beta libraries. Each CDR3 protein is one row after TCRdb ran MiXCR on the multiplex PCR reads. The sample shows 400,000 to 500,000 distinct CDR3 sequences, around a fifth of them seen only once. Source: peripheral blood mononuclear cells (PBMCs), taken when the disease was refractory, from a patient treated with antithyroid drugs. Source of these receptors: a female donor with Graves disease.

This clonotype has a handful of counts. This rearrangement joins TRBV13 to TRBJ2-6; D is possibly TRBD2 (5 bases). V was clipped by 3 bases and J by 0 bases, with 6 bases between them. The germline CDR1 and CDR2 sequences are PRHDT and FYEKMQ (reference sequence). This CDR3 spans 15 amino acids. The CDR3 protein is CASSLEASGANVLTF. For the CDR3, the DNA is TGTGCCAGCAGCTTGGAGGCCTCTGGGGCCAACGTCCTGACTTTC.

The rearrangement links TRBV7-2 to TRBJ1-3; D unresolved. V was trimmed by 2 bases and J by 4 bases, leaving 6 bases between them. CDR3 size: 13 residues. Germline V gene lookup returns CDR1 SGHTA and CDR2 FQGNSA. The CDR3 loop reads CASSLIWGNTIYF. The CDR3 nucleotides are TGTGCCAGCAGCTTAATCTGGGGAAACACCATATATTTT. Supplemented by reference TRBV7-2 and TRBJ1-3, the full variable domain reads GAGVSQSPSNKVTEKGKDVELRCDPISGHTALYWYRQSLGQGLEFLIYFQGNSAPDKSGLPSDRFSAERTGGSVSTLTIQRTQQEDSAVYLCASSLIWGNTIYFGEGSWLTVV.

The chain combines TRBV30 with TRBJ2-7; possible D gene TRBD1, 5 bases. Between the trimmed V and J ends, which lost 5 bases and 4 bases, there was a span of 12 bases. Germline CDR1 is GTSNPN and CDR2 is SVGIG (reference sequence). The CDR3 runs to 12 residues. The CDR3 DNA sequence: TGTGCCTGGGACAGTGGATCTTACGAGCAGTACTTC. Amino acid sequence: CAWDSGSYEQYF.

V usage is TRBV12-5 and J usage is TRBJ1-3, with D possibly TRBD1 on 6 matching bases. This CDR3 is built from 12 residues. CDR1 and CDR2 from the germline V gene are LGHNT and FRNRAP. The CDR3 DNA reads as TGTGCCCACAGGGACTCTGGAAACACCATATATTTT. It specifies CAHRDSGNTIYF.

This clonotype was seen only a few times. The rearrangement uses TRBV7-9 and TRBJ2-2; D may be TRBD1 (6 bases). The germline V and J ends were trimmed by 2 bases and 3 bases, with 22 bases remaining between them. The CDR3 has 19 residues. Germline-derived CDR1 and CDR2 are SEHNR and FQNEAQ (reference sequence). CDR3 DNA sequence: TGTGCCAGCAGCTTATCTACCGGGGACATGGTTAGGGACACCGGGGAGCTGTTTTTT. Its protein is CASSLSTGDMVRDTGELFF. Variable domain in full (rest from reference TRBV7-9 and TRBJ2-2): DTGVSQNPRHKITKRGQNVTFRCDPISEHNRLYWYRQTLGQGPEFLTYFQNEAQLEKSRLLSDRFSAERPKGSFSTLEIQRTEQGDSAMYLCASSLSTGDMVRDTGELFFGEGSRLTVL.

This clonotype was observed many times. The chain links TRBV28 to TRBJ2-2, with TRBD2 matching 11 bases. Trimming took 1 base from V and 4 from J; bases not matched to a gene: 5. In germline, CDR1 is MDHEN, CDR2 SYDVKM. The CDR3 runs 17 residues. The CDR3, as DNA: TGTGCCAGCAGTTTATTGACTAGCGGGAAAACCACCGGGGAGCTGTTTTTT. Translated: CASSLLTSGKTTGELFF.

The rearrangement links TRBV12-3 or TRBV12-4 to TRBJ2-5, with 7 nucleotides matching TRBD1. V gave up 6 bases and J gave up 2 bases; unmatched junction bases: 6. This CDR3 comprises 14 residues. CDR3 amino acids: CASRVGTVQETQYF. CDR3 in DNA: TGTGCCAGCAGGGTCGGGACAGTTCAAGAGACCCAGTACTTC.

This clonotype was seen ten or more times. The genes are TRBV27 and TRBJ1-2; D is unresolved. V was clipped by 6 bases and J by 4 bases, with 15 bases between them. This CDR3 is 14 amino acids long. Germline CDR1 is MNHEY and CDR2 is SMNVEV (reference sequence). This CDR3 is CASSSLGKSYGYTF. The CDR3 DNA reads as TGTGCCAGCAGCTCTTTGGGCAAGAGCTATGGCTACACCTTC.

In its sample, this clonotype was seen many times. The V gene is TRBV20-1, the J gene TRBJ2-1; 8 nucleotides match TRBD2. The CDR3 is 15 residues long. Per germline, CDR1 DFQATT and CDR2 SNEGSKA (reference sequence). Trimming removed 4 bases from V and 0 bases from J; junction bases left unmatched: 5. The CDR3 protein is CSAMVAGSSYNEQFF. The CDR3 DNA reads TGCAGTGCTATGGTAGCGGGGAGCTCCTACAATGAGCAGTTCTTC.

There are many counts of this clonotype. V usage is TRBV20-1 and J usage is TRBJ2-5; 11 bases line up with TRBD2. The CDR3 consists of 13 residues. Germline V gives CDR1 DFQATT, CDR2 SNEGSKA (reference sequence). Unmatched junction bases numbered 3, after V lost 0 bases and J lost 9 bases. CDR3 sequence: CSARDLAGGPQYF. CDR3 sequence (DNA): TGCAGTGCTAGAGATTTAGCGGGAGGGCCCCAGTACTTC.

This clonotype was seen repeatedly, ten times or more. This rearrangement joins TRBV30 to TRBJ1-1; 8 positions match TRBD1. The CDR3 contains 14 residues. Germline CDR1 GTSNPN, CDR2 SVGIG (reference sequence). V was pared by 2 bases and J by 5 bases, with 7 bases of the junction left unmatched. CDR3 nucleotide sequence: TGTGCCTGGAGTATCATGACAGGGGAGACTGAAGCTTTCTTT. Translation gives CAWSIMTGETEAFF.

This clonotype showed up just a few times. The chain employs TRBV28 and TRBJ2-7, with 9 bases identical to TRBD2. V lost 5 bases, J lost 1 base, and 9 bases stayed unmatched. The CDR3 is made up of 16 amino acids. Germline assignment: CDR1 MDHEN and CDR2 SYDVKM. CDR3 region: CASSPVAGAYSYEQYF. CDR3 in DNA: TGTGCCAGCAGTCCCGTAGCGGGAGCTTATTCCTACGAGCAGTACTTC.

J is TRBJ2-7 and V is TRBV20-1; unclear D gene. The CDR3 is 15 residues long. Per the germline V gene, CDR1 is DFQATT and CDR2 is SNEGSKA (reference sequence). Trimming took 2 bases from V and 0 from J, leaving 14 bases between them. The CDR3 nucleotides read TGCAGTGCTAGAAACCCAAAGCTTAGCTCCTACGAGCAGTACTTC. Amino acid sequence: CSARNPKLSSYEQYF.

CDR3 region: CASSRLDRGPNMNTEAFF. CDR3 nucleotide sequence: TGCGCCAGCAGCCGTCTTGATCGGGGACCCAACATGAACACTGAAGCTTTCTTT. The chain employs TRBV5-1 and TRBJ1-1; perhaps TRBD1 as D (5 bases). The CDR3 loop spans 18 amino acids. Trimming removed 4 bases at V and 0 bases at J, with 22 bases between. Germline-derived CDR1 and CDR2 are SGHRS and YFSETQ.

The chain links TRBV6-1 to TRBJ2-7; TRBD1 might be the D (6 bases). The V gene's germline CDR1 is MNHNS and CDR2 SASEGT. Trimming took off 5 bases at V and 5 bases at J, with 10 bases between the two ends. The CDR3 spans 12 residues. CDR3 sequence reads: CASSNTGNEQYF. Written as DNA, the CDR3 is TGTGCCAGCAGTAATACAGGGAACGAGCAGTACTTC.

The table lists this clonotype with many counts. The chain recombines TRBV28 with TRBJ1-3; D gene unclear. V lost 6 bases, J lost 5 bases, and 8 bases lay in between. Germline lookup yields CDR1 MDHEN and CDR2 SYDVKM. This CDR3 is built from 12 residues. CDR3 nucleotide sequence: TGTGCCAGCAGCCCGTCGCGAAACACCATATATTTT. As protein: CASSPSRNTIYF.

In this sample, this clonotype turned up a few times. The chain uses TRBV13 and TRBJ1-2; TRBD1 is a possible D gene (5 bases). The CDR3 consists of 14 residues. Germline assignment: CDR1 PRHDT and CDR2 FYEKMQ (reference sequence). V was trimmed by 4 bases and J by 4 bases, leaving 13 bases between them. CDR3: CASSSRGASYGYTF. The CDR3 nucleotides are TGTGCCAGCAGCTCTAGAGGGGCAAGCTATGGCTACACCTTC.

Many counts were recorded for this clonotype. The chain joins TRBV6-5 to TRBJ1-5, with D hard to call. Between the trimmed V and J ends, which lost 0 bases and 0 bases, there was a span of 9 bases. Germline loops: CDR1 MNHEY, CDR2 SVGAGI. This CDR3 comprises 16 residues. The CDR3 DNA reads TGTGCCAGCAGTTACTCGATTGCTTATAGCAATCAGCCCCAGCATTTT. Protein sequence: CASSYSIAYSNQPQHF.

This clonotype was recorded many times. The chain recombines TRBV20-1 with TRBJ2-7; D remains ambiguous. V lost 2 bases to trimming and J lost 2 bases, with 4 bases between them. The CDR3 length is 11 residues. Germline V lookup: CDR1 DFQATT, CDR2 SNEGSKA (reference sequence). The CDR3 DNA follows: TGCAGTGCTAGACAGGCCTACGAGCAGTACTTC. Translating it yields CSARQAYEQYF.

This chain uses TRBV7-9 with TRBJ2-3; TRBD1 agrees at 7 bases. The CDR3 runs 15 residues. The V segment lost 6 bases and the J segment 4 bases; nucleotides outside the gene matches: 10. Germline V gene data show CDR1 as SEHNR and CDR2 as FQNEAQ (reference sequence). The CDR3 spells CASSLQPTGADTQYF. CDR3 bases: TGTGCCAGCAGTCTACAGCCTACAGGGGCAGATACGCAGTATTTT.

This clonotype came up many times. This chain links TRBV6-5 with TRBJ2-7; D possibly corresponds to TRBD1 (6 bases). The CDR3 contains 14 residues. V lost 2 bases to trimming and J lost 1 base, with 9 bases between them. Per germline, CDR1 MNHEY and CDR2 SVGAGI. For the CDR3, the DNA is TGTGCCAGCAGTTACGGACAGCGTTCCTACGAGCAGTACTTC. Amino acids: CASSYGQRSYEQYF.

This clonotype was counted at least ten times. This sequence joins TRBV7-2 and TRBJ1-6; D might be TRBD1 (5 bases). Trimming shortened V by 10 bases and J by 10 bases, and 14 bases separated the two germline ends. CDR1 SGHTA and CDR2 FQGNSA come from the germline V gene. This CDR3 spans 12 amino acids. The CDR3 nucleotides are TGTGCCATTAGGGGAGGATTATCACCCCTCCACTTT. It encodes CAIRGGLSPLHF.

To note about this clonotype: This sequence may be a read error, since a much larger clone differs from it by one base. The gene calls are TRBV27 and TRBJ2-7; TRBD2 is a possible D gene (5 bases). V shed 3 bases and J shed 2 bases, with 17 bases lying between them. Germline V gives CDR1 MNHEY, CDR2 SMNVEV (reference sequence). This CDR3 comprises 16 residues. The CDR3 spells CASSLSLPGNPYEQYF. The CDR3 DNA sequence: TGTGCCAGCAGTTTGAGCCTCCCCGGGAATCCCTACGAGCAGTACTTC.

The chain has TRBV7-9 and TRBJ1-4, with 8 nucleotides matching TRBD1. CDR1 is SEHNR, CDR2 FQNEAQ, per germline (reference sequence). The CDR3 is made up of 16 amino acids. The ends lost 5 bases at V and 8 bases at J; junction bases unmatched: 13. The CDR3 protein is CASSQQQQGALEKLFF. The DNA for the CDR3 is TGTGCCAGCAGCCAGCAACAGCAGGGGGCCCTAGAAAAACTGTTTTTT.

This clonotype occurred many times. V gene TRBV3-1 combines with J gene TRBJ1-6; D remains unclear. Per germline, CDR1 LGHDT and CDR2 YNNKEL (reference sequence). V shed 1 base and J shed 10 bases, with 11 bases lying between them. The CDR3 contains 14 residues. CDR3 region: CASSQAAGKSPLHF. CDR3 in DNA: TGTGCCAGCAGCCAAGCGGCGGGGAAGTCACCCCTCCACTTT. Filled out from reference TRBV3-1 and TRBJ1-6, the complete variable domain reads DTAVSQTPKYLVTQMGNDKSIKCEQNLGHDTMYWYKQDSKKFLKIMFSYNNKELIINETVPNRFSPKSPDKAHLNLHINSLELGDSAVYFCASSQAAGKSPLHFGNGTRLTVT.